A selection of T cell receptor beta chains follows, all from one sample in a study of blood T cell repertoires in COVID-19. Some clones are missing from TCRdb's copy, which holds only in-frame ones; the method was immunoSEQ multiplex PCR. The data hold approximately 200,000 clones, with 85% observed a single time. Sequenced material: PBMCs or T cells enriched from blood (not recorded which). These receptors were taken from a man between 35 and 55 years old who had recovered from COVID-19. CDR3s include the opening cysteine and the closing phenylalanine or tryptophan. The D gene is left open where the match is weak. The size field is filled for only some rows; it gives once, few, many or a size class.

>.|TRBV15|.|TRBJ1-2
CATSRGGLYGYTF
TGTGCCACCAGCCGCGGGGGGTTATATGGCTACACCTTC
>.|TRBV28|.|TRBJ2-1
CASSLRVRVTYNEQFF
TGTGCCAGCAGTTTGCGGGTTAGGGTAACCTACAATGAGCAGTTCTTC
>.|TRBV6-5|.|TRBJ1-2
CASNIDRSNYGYTF
TGTGCCAGCAACATCGACAGATCTAACTATGGCTACACCTTC
>once|TRBV9|TRBD2|TRBJ2-3
CASSVGTSGWTDTQYF
TGTGCCAGCAGCGTGGGGACTAGCGGTTGGACAGATACGCAGTATTTT
>.|TRBV7-2|TRBD2|TRBJ2-1
CASSASKTSGNRDEQFF
TGTGCCAGCAGTGCCTCGAAAACTAGCGGGAATAGGGATGAGCAGTTCTTC
>.|TRBV11-2|TRBD1|TRBJ1-6
CASSLRQGVPPLHF
TGTGCCAGCAGCTTAAGACAGGGGGTTCCACCCCTCCACTTT
>once|TRBV18|.|TRBJ1-5
CASSPPGTVNQPQHF
TGTGCCAGCTCACCACCGGGCACAGTAAATCAGCCCCAGCATTTT
>.|TRBV19|TRBD1|TRBJ1-1
CASSIRGQSKGRAFF
TGTGCCAGTAGTATCCGGGGACAGTCAAAAGGGAGAGCTTTCTTT
>.|TRBV27|TRBD2|TRBJ2-1
CASSQSGTSSEQFF
TGTGCCAGCAGTCAGTCCGGGACTAGCTCTGAGCAGTTCTTC
>.|TRBV9|TRBD2|TRBJ2-2
CASSVVAGGHGELFF
TGTGCCAGCAGCGTAGTAGCGGGAGGGCACGGGGAGCTGTTTTTT
>.|TRBV28|.|TRBJ1-1
CASSVNTEAFF
TGTGCCAGCAGTGTAAACACTGAAGCTTTCTTT
>.|TRBV2|TRBD2|TRBJ2-7
CASSATSGRPAEQYF
TGTGCCAGCAGTGCGACTAGCGGGAGGCCCGCCGAGCAGTACTTC
>few|TRBV7-9|TRBD2|TRBJ2-2
CASLAGGPPLFTGELFF
TGTGCCAGTTTAGCGGGAGGGCCTCCCTTGTTTACCGGGGAGCTGTTTTTT
>few|TRBV29-1|TRBD1|TRBJ2-7
CSVDTGDTYEQYF
TGCAGCGTTGATACAGGGGATACCTACGAGCAGTACTTC
>once|TRBV5-8|.|TRBJ2-3
CASSLWQGFTDTQYF
TGTGCCAGCAGCTTGTGGCAGGGGTTCACAGATACGCAGTATTTT
>.|TRBV5-3|.|TRBJ1-3
CARSLEETGTIYF
TGTGCCAGAAGCTTGGAAGAAACAGGAACCATATATTTT
>once|TRBV5-8|.|TRBJ2-7
CASSLGVYF
TGTGCCAGCAGCCTCGGGGTGTACTTC
>.|TRBV7-9|TRBD1|TRBJ1-1
CASSPNRGSTEAFF
TGTGCCAGCAGCCCTAACAGGGGATCCACTGAAGCTTTCTTT
>once|TRBV27|.|TRBJ2-2
CASSFLPGVNENTGELFF
TGTGCCAGCAGTTTCCTCCCGGGAGTCAATGAGAACACCGGGGAGCTGTTTTTT
>.|TRBV6-5|.|TRBJ2-1
CASSYGPYNEQFF
TGTGCCAGCAGTTACGGGCCCTACAATGAGCAGTTCTTC
>.|TRBV13|TRBD2|TRBJ2-7
CASSPTGGGYEQYF
TGTGCCAGCAGCCCGACGGGAGGGGGCTACGAGCAGTACTTC
>once|TRBV27|.|TRBJ1-2
CASSSYGANYGYTF
TGTGCCAGCAGTTCCTACGGTGCTAACTATGGCTACACCTTC
>.|TRBV2|.|TRBJ1-4
CASRGGPGEKLFF
TGTGCCAGCAGGGGGGGGCCCGGGGAAAAACTGTTTTTT
>once|TRBV2|.|TRBJ1-4
CASTPGRTSREKLFF
TGTGCCAGCACCCCAGGGAGGACGTCGAGAGAAAAACTGTTTTTT